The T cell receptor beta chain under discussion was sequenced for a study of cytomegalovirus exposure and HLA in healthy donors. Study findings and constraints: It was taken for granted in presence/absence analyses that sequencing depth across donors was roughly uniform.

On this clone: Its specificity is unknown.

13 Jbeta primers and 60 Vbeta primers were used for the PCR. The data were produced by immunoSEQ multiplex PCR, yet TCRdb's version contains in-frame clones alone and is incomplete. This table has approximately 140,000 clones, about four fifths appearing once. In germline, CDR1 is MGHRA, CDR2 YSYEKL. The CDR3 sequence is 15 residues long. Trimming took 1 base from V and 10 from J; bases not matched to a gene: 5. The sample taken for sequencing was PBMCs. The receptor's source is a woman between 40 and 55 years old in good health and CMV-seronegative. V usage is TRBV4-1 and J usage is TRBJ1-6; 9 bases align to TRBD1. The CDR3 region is CASSQVTGGKSPLHF. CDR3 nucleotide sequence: TGCGCCAGCAGCCAAGTGACAGGGGGTAAATCACCCCTCCACTTT.